These T cell receptor beta chains were read from a single sample in a study of neurological immune-mediated disorders. TCRdb re-analysed the 5' RACE reads in MiXCR, keeping a single row per CDR3 protein. The table has more than 75,000 distinct CDR3 sequences, under 4.5% seen once. Input material: PBMCs. These receptors all stem from a woman between 50 and 59 years old with multiple sclerosis. Each CDR3 is given with its conserved first and last residue.

V gene,J gene,CDR3 protein
TRBV5-1,TRBJ2-2,CASTPQVTGELFF
TRBV5-1,TRBJ1-4,CASRFNEKLFF
TRBV4-3,TRBJ2-1,CASSQEGTTRNEQFF
TRBV5-1,TRBJ2-3,CASSFPRGILSGDTQYF
TRBV4-1,TRBJ2-5,CASSQREVAGGQETQYF
TRBV28,TRBJ1-2,CASSFWQILGSYGYTF
TRBV20-1,TRBJ2-2,CSASSGVLTGELFF
TRBV5-1,TRBJ1-1,CASSVADTEAFF
TRBV5-1,TRBJ1-3,CASSIDGNTIYF
TRBV25-1,TRBJ2-1,CASIPLGQGNNEQFF
TRBV20-1,TRBJ2-7,CSANAGTKSYEQYF
TRBV29-1,TRBJ2-3,CSVPPGPGTDTQYF
TRBV9,TRBJ2-7,CASSVGTGVYGQYF
TRBV7-2,TRBJ2-1,CASSLSRGAYNEQFF
TRBV9,TRBJ2-3,CASSPGQATDTQYF
TRBV5-1,TRBJ2-7,CASTPWGGGFYEQYF
TRBV12-3/TRBV12-4,TRBJ2-1,CASSLASGGYNEQFF
TRBV5-1,TRBJ1-1,CASSGTGRNTEAFF
TRBV12-5,TRBJ1-5,CASGLVLRGRNQPQHF
TRBV15,TRBJ2-5,CATSGTGGWETQYF
TRBV20-1,TRBJ2-7,CSDPSKVSYEQYF
TRBV5-1,TRBJ2-1,CASSLDRGGEQFF
TRBV7-9,TRBJ2-3,CASTYGSGEAQYF
TRBV4-1,TRBJ2-7,CASSQDFKDREGYEQYF
TRBV5-8,TRBJ2-1,CASSLGTSLGNEQFF
TRBV7-9,TRBJ2-7,CASSSRTSGGGTYEQYF
TRBV4-3,TRBJ2-7,CASSQGPGTGREQYF
TRBV20-1,TRBJ2-1,CSARRGLGGYNEQFF
TRBV27,TRBJ1-2,CASSPRGSLYGYTF
TRBV27,TRBJ2-5,CASSLSLGVWRETQYF
TRBV10-3,TRBJ2-5,CAISLEGLETQYF
TRBV4-3,TRBJ2-1,CASSPWELAGGSYNEQFF
TRBV12-3/TRBV12-4,TRBJ2-1,CASSLTGTGGSGEQFF
TRBV6-5,TRBJ2-7,CASSYSRPLRSYEQYF
TRBV5-1,TRBJ1-2,CASSLGDSYYGYTF
TRBV5-4,TRBJ2-1,CASSYGGRLGRNEQFF
TRBV12-3/TRBV12-4,TRBJ2-2,CASSLRAGGNTGELFF
TRBV7-9,TRBJ2-7,CASSHIGSGGLYEQYF
TRBV9,TRBJ1-2,CASSGSGSLEGYTF
TRBV20-1,TRBJ2-3,CTIRTSTDTQYF